Listed below are T cell receptor beta chains from one sample, sequenced in a study of blood T cell repertoires in COVID-19. Measured with immunoSEQ multiplex PCR; TCRdb has only the in-frame clones, and not every one. The sample consists of about 310,000 clones, about nine tenths of them appearing once. The sample was PBMCs or T cells enriched from blood (not recorded which). The receptors come from a man aged 60 to 69 who had recovered from COVID-19. Each CDR3 is given with its conserved first and last residue. D genes are given only for firm matches. Size values are once, few and many counts, or a class for expanded clones, and some rows have none.

D: NA
J: TRBJ2-1
size: NA
V: TRBV27
CDR3: CASSLEGVGSYNEQFF
DNA: TGTGCCAGCAGTTTAGAAGGGGTTGGGTCCTACAATGAGCAGTTCTTC

D: NA
J: TRBJ2-5
size: NA
V: TRBV11-3
CDR3: CASSVDGQQETQYF
DNA: TGTGCCAGCAGTGTCGATGGGCAGCAAGAGACCCAGTACTTC

D: NA
J: TRBJ2-1
size: NA
V: TRBV11-2
CDR3: CAGGVPSEQFF
DNA: TGTGCCGGAGGGGTTCCAAGTGAGCAGTTCTTC

D: TRBD1
J: TRBJ2-6
size: NA
V: TRBV15
CDR3: CATSRVPGQGFSGANVLTF
DNA: TGTGCCACCAGCAGAGTTCCGGGACAGGGGTTCTCTGGGGCCAACGTCCTGACTTTC

D: TRBD1
J: TRBJ1-6
size: NA
V: TRBV6-5
CDR3: CASLTGDSPLHF
DNA: TGTGCCAGCTTGACAGGGGATTCACCCCTCCACTTT

D: TRBD2
J: TRBJ2-3
size: NA
V: TRBV6-5
CDR3: CASTLAGVTDTQYF
DNA: TGTGCCAGCACGCTAGCGGGAGTCACAGATACGCAGTATTTT

D: TRBD1
J: TRBJ2-7
size: NA
V: TRBV5-1
CDR3: CASNLGTAEAYEQYF
DNA: TGCGCCAGCAATCTCGGGACAGCTGAAGCCTACGAGCAGTACTTC

D: NA
J: TRBJ2-5
size: once
V: TRBV3-1/TRBV3-2
CDR3: CASSRLWSAETQYF
DNA: TGTGCCAGCAGCCGGCTATGGAGTGCAGAGACCCAGTACTTC

D: NA
J: TRBJ1-2
size: few
V: TRBV9
CDR3: CASSVATRLLVDGYTF
DNA: TGTGCCAGCAGCGTAGCTACCAGGCTCTTAGTGGATGGCTACACCTTC

D: NA
J: TRBJ1-5
size: NA
V: TRBV28
CDR3: CASSNMGGNQPQHF
DNA: TGTGCCAGCAGTAATATGGGGGGGAATCAGCCCCAGCATTTT

D: TRBD1
J: TRBJ1-6
size: NA
V: TRBV5-4
CDR3: CASSQGQAYNSPLHF
DNA: TGTGCCAGCAGCCAGGGACAGGCTTATAATTCACCCCTCCACTTT

D: TRBD2
J: TRBJ2-7
size: NA
V: TRBV7-2
CDR3: CASSGGLGPYEQYF
DNA: TGTGCCAGCAGCGGGGGACTAGGGCCTTACGAGCAGTACTTC

D: NA
J: TRBJ1-5
size: NA
V: TRBV24-1
CDR3: CATSDFGDSNQPQHF
DNA: TGTGCCACCAGTGATTTCGGGGATAGCAATCAGCCCCAGCATTTT

D: TRBD1
J: TRBJ1-4
size: NA
V: TRBV28
CDR3: CASNLDRGLGKLFF
DNA: TGTGCCAGCAACCTAGACAGGGGGCTGGGAAAACTGTTTTTT

D: TRBD2
J: TRBJ2-1
size: few
V: TRBV3-1/TRBV3-2
CDR3: CASSRPRSSGRRNEQFF
DNA: TGTGCCAGCAGCCGGCCACGATCTAGCGGGAGAAGGAATGAGCAGTTCTTC

D: NA
J: TRBJ1-2
size: NA
V: TRBV18
CDR3: CASSPLDSSDYGYTF
DNA: TGTGCCAGCTCACCCCTGGACAGTTCGGACTATGGCTACACCTTC

D: TRBD1
J: TRBJ2-2
size: NA
V: TRBV15
CDR3: CATSRYGTGNGGELFF
DNA: TGTGCCACCAGCAGATACGGGACAGGGAACGGCGGGGAGCTGTTTTTT

D: NA
J: TRBJ1-1
size: NA
V: TRBV5-5
CDR3: CASSLGGKTDRNTEAFF
DNA: TGTGCCAGCAGCTTGGGGGGCAAGACAGATAGGAACACTGAAGCTTTCTTT

D: NA
J: TRBJ2-3
size: NA
V: TRBV4-2
CDR3: CASSQAFSDTQYF
DNA: TGTGCCAGCAGCCAAGCGTTCTCAGATACGCAGTATTTT

D: TRBD1
J: TRBJ1-1
size: NA
V: TRBV7-2
CDR3: CASSTGQGERRGWGTEAFF
DNA: TGTGCCAGCAGCACCGGACAGGGAGAACGGAGGGGTTGGGGCACTGAAGCTTTCTTT

D: TRBD2
J: TRBJ2-3
size: NA
V: TRBV4-2
CDR3: CASSQDGLAGGPGADTQYF
DNA: TGTGCCAGCAGCCAAGATGGATTAGCGGGAGGGCCGGGGGCAGATACGCAGTATTTT

D: TRBD1
J: TRBJ1-6
size: NA
V: TRBV7-2
CDR3: CASSSPRTGRNSPLHF
DNA: TGTGCCAGCTCTTCCCCCCGGACAGGGCGAAATTCACCCCTCCACTTT

D: TRBD2
J: TRBJ2-7
size: NA
V: TRBV4-2
CDR3: CASSGSGGRVPYEQYF
DNA: TGTGCCAGCAGCGGAAGTGGCGGGAGGGTACCCTACGAGCAGTACTTC

D: TRBD2
J: TRBJ2-7
size: NA
V: TRBV3-1/TRBV3-2
CDR3: CASSHLGLAGIEQYF
DNA: TGTGCCAGCAGCCACCTGGGACTAGCGGGAATCGAGCAGTACTTC

D: NA
J: TRBJ2-2
size: NA
V: TRBV19
CDR3: CASTYSPDRPRGELFF
DNA: TGTGCCAGTACTTACTCCCCCGACAGGCCTCGAGGGGAGCTGTTTTTT

D: NA
J: TRBJ2-7
size: NA
V: TRBV19
CDR3: CASSKDSDSYEQYF
DNA: TGTGCCAGTTCCAAGGACAGCGACTCCTACGAGCAGTACTTC

D: TRBD1
J: TRBJ1-5
size: NA
V: TRBV4-1
CDR3: CASSQDSPGQVSNQPQHF
DNA: TGCGCCAGCAGCCAAGATAGCCCCGGACAGGTTAGCAATCAGCCCCAGCATTTT

D: TRBD1
J: TRBJ1-3
size: NA
V: TRBV10-3
CDR3: CAISDSQGMGSGNTIYF
DNA: TGTGCCATCAGTGACTCACAGGGGATGGGCTCTGGAAACACCATATATTTT

D: NA
J: TRBJ1-4
size: NA
V: TRBV18
CDR3: CASSPDMNEKLFF
DNA: TGTGCCAGCTCTCCCGACATGAATGAAAAACTGTTTTTT

D: TRBD2
J: TRBJ2-3
size: once
V: TRBV19
CDR3: CATSLAGAADTQYF
DNA: TGTGCCACCTCTCTAGCGGGGGCGGCAGATACGCAGTATTTT

D: TRBD2
J: TRBJ2-1
size: once
V: TRBV7-9
CDR3: CASSLGGASGAYNEQFF
DNA: TGTGCCAGCAGCTTAGGGGGGGCTAGCGGGGCCTACAATGAGCAGTTCTTC

D: NA
J: TRBJ2-7
size: NA
V: TRBV7-9
CDR3: CASSLSTYEQYF
DNA: TGTGCCAGCAGCTTATCAACCTACGAGCAGTACTTC

D: TRBD2
J: TRBJ2-1
size: NA
V: TRBV6-5
CDR3: CASSSRGSSYNEQFF
DNA: TGTGCCAGCAGTTCACGCGGGAGCTCCTACAATGAGCAGTTCTTC

D: TRBD1
J: TRBJ2-7
size: NA
V: TRBV5-4
CDR3: CASSPDRAPTEQYF
DNA: TGTGCCAGCAGCCCTGACAGGGCTCCGACCGAGCAGTACTTC

D: TRBD1
J: TRBJ1-4
size: NA
V: TRBV27
CDR3: CASSLIQGVEKLFF
DNA: TGTGCCAGCAGTTTAATACAGGGGGTTGAAAAACTGTTTTTT

D: TRBD2
J: TRBJ2-7
size: NA
V: TRBV18
CDR3: CASSPLTTGGDYEQYF
DNA: TGTGCCAGCTCACCATTGACGACGGGAGGGGACTACGAGCAGTACTTC

D: TRBD2
J: TRBJ2-1
size: NA
V: TRBV19
CDR3: CASSAGTSGRNEQFF
DNA: TGTGCCAGTAGTGCGGGGACTAGCGGGAGGAATGAGCAGTTCTTC

D: NA
J: TRBJ1-5
size: NA
V: TRBV28
CDR3: CASSLLGTYSNQPQHF
DNA: TGTGCCAGCAGTTTATTGGGCACTTATAGCAATCAGCCCCAGCATTTT

D: TRBD1
J: TRBJ1-4
size: NA
V: TRBV2
CDR3: CASSVYRGSNEKLFF
DNA: TGTGCCAGCAGTGTCTACAGGGGTTCTAATGAAAAACTGTTTTTT

D: NA
J: TRBJ2-6
size: NA
V: TRBV7-2
CDR3: CASSLARGNRGANVLTF
DNA: TGTGCCAGCAGCTTAGCGCGCGGGAACCGTGGGGCCAACGTCCTGACTTTC

D: TRBD1
J: TRBJ1-1
size: few
V: TRBV28
CDR3: CASTPGGPDTEAFF
DNA: TGTGCCAGCACCCCAGGGGGGCCTGACACTGAAGCTTTCTTT

D: TRBD2
J: TRBJ2-2
size: few
V: TRBV4-2
CDR3: CASSHSLLPGLAGRNTGELFF
DNA: TGTGCCAGCAGCCACTCGCTACTTCCGGGACTAGCGGGGCGGAACACCGGGGAGCTGTTTTTT

D: NA
J: TRBJ2-5
size: NA
V: TRBV7-3
CDR3: CASSSFGPVSGETQYF
DNA: TGTGCCAGCAGCTCCTTCGGACCTGTCAGCGGAGAGACCCAGTACTTC

D: NA
J: TRBJ2-6
size: NA
V: TRBV6-1
CDR3: CASSEGLSGANVLTF
DNA: TGTGCCAGCAGTGAAGGACTCTCTGGGGCCAACGTCCTGACTTTC

D: NA
J: TRBJ2-7
size: NA
V: TRBV12-3/TRBV12-4
CDR3: CASSPQAYEQYF
DNA: TGTGCCAGCAGTCCCCAGGCTTACGAGCAGTACTTC

D: NA
J: TRBJ2-1
size: NA
V: TRBV7-3
CDR3: CASSRLQGSGEQFF
DNA: TGTGCCAGCAGCCGGCTACAGGGTTCGGGTGAGCAGTTCTTC

D: TRBD2
J: TRBJ2-3
size: once
V: TRBV19
CDR3: CASGASGARGFTDTQYF
DNA: TGTGCCAGTGGGGCTAGCGGTGCTCGGGGATTCACAGATACGCAGTATTTT

D: TRBD2
J: TRBJ2-1
size: few
V: TRBV7-9
CDR3: CASSKGKREERFF
DNA: TGTGCCAGCAGCAAAGGAAAGCGGGAGGAGCGGTTCTTC

D: NA
J: TRBJ2-5
size: NA
V: TRBV6-5
CDR3: CASSYSGAAQETQYF
DNA: TGTGCCAGCAGTTACTCCGGAGCGGCCCAAGAGACCCAGTACTTC

D: TRBD2
J: TRBJ2-1
size: NA
V: TRBV7-7
CDR3: CASSLGLADYNEQFF
DNA: TGTGCTAGCAGCTTAGGCCTAGCGGACTACAATGAGCAGTTCTTC

D: NA
J: TRBJ2-7
size: NA
V: TRBV12-3/TRBV12-4
CDR3: CASSLGTPYEQYF
DNA: TGTGCCAGCAGTTTAGGGACACCCTACGAGCAGTACTTC

D: NA
J: TRBJ1-5
size: few
V: TRBV28
CDR3: CASSFRLYSNQPQHF
DNA: TGTGCCAGCAGTTTCAGGCTGTATAGCAATCAGCCCCAGCATTTT